This is a list of T cell receptor beta chains from one sample in a study of blood T cell repertoires in COVID-19. Assay used: immunoSEQ multiplex PCR; TCRdb lists only in-frame clones, some missing. Here the sample spans around 150,000 clones, roughly 80% being singletons. Sequenced: peripheral blood. All receptors come from a man aged 65 to 85 with acute or convalescent COVID-19. The conserved cysteine and the conserved F or W are not part of the CDR3 here.

j_call v_call cdr3_aa
TRBJ1-2 TRBV3-1/TRBV3-2 ASSPQLVGSDGYT
TRBJ1-2 TRBV10-3 AISESQGNSYT
TRBJ2-3 TRBV7-8 ASSLGLAGTDTQY
TRBJ2-5 TRBV4-1 ASSLGTGLSETQY
TRBJ1-4 TRBV6-2/TRBV6-3 ASSRTGTGEKLF
TRBJ1-5 TRBV29-1 SVRHPDQPQH
TRBJ1-1 TRBV19 ASSDRKNTEAF
TRBJ1-1 TRBV6-4 ASSDGVTEAF
TRBJ2-1 TRBV20-1 SASDGSYNEQF
TRBJ2-3 TRBV18 ASSSRASGTDTQY
TRBJ1-5 TRBV6-4 ASSVGRGQPQH
TRBJ1-1 TRBV11-1 ASSPRGATEAF
TRBJ2-2 TRBV25-1 ASSDPAGLITGELF
TRBJ1-6 TRBV11-2 ASSRGSNSPLH
TRBJ2-1 TRBV24-1 ATSDLHNEQF
TRBJ2-7 TRBV7-2 ASSNSGGSINEQY
TRBJ2-3 TRBV18 ASSPTSGSTDTQY
TRBJ2-7 TRBV5-1 ASSLRQGGPREQY
TRBJ2-7 TRBV2 ANSETSGVGYEQY
TRBJ1-5 TRBV6-2/TRBV6-3 ASSRQQGPNQPQH
TRBJ2-4 TRBV5-6 ASTTPGGRTKNIQY
TRBJ2-1 TRBV24-1 ATAGQINGEQF
TRBJ2-1 TRBV21-1 ASSKALCGLLNEQF
TRBJ2-2 TRBV3-1/TRBV3-2 ASRPLAGSTGELF
TRBJ2-1 TRBV30 AWSPTPPLAEEWGYNEQF
TRBJ2-4 TRBV11-3 ASSGTGDIQY
TRBJ2-1 TRBV6-1 ASSEGFAGDEQF
TRBJ2-3 TRBV5-6 ASSLGRTSGGTDTQY
TRBJ2-3 TRBV7-9 ASRTGLAGGFGTDTQY
TRBJ2-7 TRBV3-1/TRBV3-2 ASSQVAGGPRSNEQY
TRBJ2-5 TRBV7-2 ASSPRTSGRQETQY
TRBJ1-5 TRBV5-1 ASSPTGDQPQH
TRBJ2-2 TRBV5-8 ASSFIFTGELF
TRBJ1-2 TRBV14 ASSPMSGRGNYGYT
TRBJ2-1 TRBV29-1 SVGQYNEQF
TRBJ2-1 TRBV30 AWTRLAFNEQF
TRBJ2-2 TRBV9 ASSVSVGQGKAGELF
TRBJ1-1 TRBV2 ASRSVVEAF